The rows below give T cell receptor beta chains drawn from one sample of a study of shared clonotypes between healthy human individuals. The assay was immunoSEQ multiplex PCR, and TCRdb's table has in-frame clones only and misses some. The table has 980,000 or so clones, approximately 76% seen once. Sequencing input: memory CD4+ T cells sorted from blood. The receptors originated from a man aged 18 to 30 in good health. Each CDR3 is given with its conserved first and last residue. D genes are given only for firm matches. The size field is filled for only some rows; it gives once, few, many or a size class.

TRBJ1-1,TRBV7-2,-,-,TGTGCCAGCAGCTCAGAGGGGGGGCCGAGCACTGAAGCTTTCTTT,CASSSEGGPSTEAFF
TRBJ1-3,TRBV6-6,-,-,TGTGCCAGCAGTGTAACGGCCTCTGGAAACACCATATATTTT,CASSVTASGNTIYF
TRBJ2-3,TRBV11-2,once,-,TGTGCCAGCAGCTTAGTGGGGGGGGCAACCACAGATACGCAGTATTTT,CASSLVGGATTDTQYF
TRBJ1-1,TRBV11-1,-,-,TGTGCCAGCAGCCTATTTATAGGGGGGAACACTGAAGCTTTCTTT,CASSLFIGGNTEAFF
TRBJ1-5,TRBV5-1,-,TRBD1,TGCGCCAGCAGCTTGGCAGGGACAGTTAATCAGCCCCAGCATTTT,CASSLAGTVNQPQHF
TRBJ1-5,TRBV18,-,-,TGTGCCAGCTCACCCTATCTGTCCGACAATCAGCCCCAGCATTTT,CASSPYLSDNQPQHF
TRBJ1-5,TRBV11-2,-,-,TGTGCCAGCAGCCCAAATGCAGGTGGTTTGAATCAGCCCCAGCATTTT,CASSPNAGGLNQPQHF
TRBJ1-4,TRBV30,few,-,TGTGCCTGGAGCGTGACAGGAGAAAAACTGTTTTTT,CAWSVTGEKLFF
TRBJ2-7,TRBV29-1,-,-,TGCAGCGTTGGAACTCCAGGGAAACGTTACGAGCAGTACTTC,CSVGTPGKRYEQYF
TRBJ2-3,TRBV28,-,-,TGTGCCAGCAGTTTAGGCTCCGGACGCCCGGACACAGATACGCAGTATTTT,CASSLGSGRPDTDTQYF
TRBJ1-1,TRBV29-1,-,TRBD1,TGCAGCGTGGACAGGGGGATAACTGAAGCTTTCTTT,CSVDRGITEAFF
TRBJ2-2,TRBV7-2,-,-,TGTGCCAGCAGCTTGGGAAGGGGGAGGGCCGGGAGCACCGGGGAGCTGTTTTTT,CASSLGRGRAGSTGELFF
TRBJ2-3,TRBV6-4,-,TRBD2,TGTGCCAGCAGTGACTTAACGGACGGGAGGGGTCGGTATTTT,CASSDLTDGRGRYF
TRBJ1-1,TRBV19,few,-,TGTGCCAGTAGTAACCAGGGCAGAACTAACACTGAAGCTTTCTTT,CASSNQGRTNTEAFF
TRBJ1-5,TRBV28,once,-,TGTGCCAGTCAACAGGAAATTCGCAATCAGCCCCAGCATTTT,CASQQEIRNQPQHF
TRBJ1-6,TRBV10-2,-,TRBD1,TGCGCCAGCAGGGCCGGACAGGTAGATAATTCACCCCTCCACTTT,CASRAGQVDNSPLHF
TRBJ1-5,TRBV30,-,TRBD1,TGTGCCTGGAGCCAAAACCGGGACAGGGAGGGTCAGCCCCAGCATTTT,CAWSQNRDREGQPQHF
TRBJ1-1,TRBV6-1,-,-,TGTGCCAGCAGGCTTCAGGGCGGAGGCACTGAAGCTTTCTTT,CASRLQGGGTEAFF
TRBJ1-1,TRBV19,-,-,TGTGCCTCCCTCAGGAGCACTGAAGCTTTCTTT,CASLRSTEAFF
TRBJ1-2,TRBV5-4,-,-,TGTGCCAGCAGCCAACAGGAGATTTCTAACTATGGCTACACCTTC,CASSQQEISNYGYTF
TRBJ2-5,TRBV29-1,-,TRBD1,TGCAGCGTTGACCTCGGGACAGGGGGCGCAGAGACCCAGTACTTC,CSVDLGTGGAETQYF
TRBJ1-1,TRBV10-3,-,-,TGTGCCAGCGACGCGGTGGCAGGGTCCTACACTGAAGCTTTCTTT,CASDAVAGSYTEAFF
TRBJ2-2,TRBV15,-,TRBD1,TGTGCCACCAGCAGGACAGGGTCCGGGGAGCTGTTTTTT,CATSRTGSGELFF
TRBJ2-4,TRBV6-5,-,-,TGTGCCAGCAGTTACTCCTGGGAAGGGGCCAAAAACATTCAGTACTTC,CASSYSWEGAKNIQYF
TRBJ1-1,TRBV6-5,once,-,TGTGCCAGCAGTTACTCAGGGATGAACACTGAAGCTTTCTTT,CASSYSGMNTEAFF
TRBJ1-6,TRBV5-1,-,TRBD1,TGCGCCAGCAGCCTGAGGGGGCAGGGGGATTCACCCCTCCACTTT,CASSLRGQGDSPLHF
TRBJ2-3,TRBV10-2,-,-,TGCGCCAGCAGTCAGACTGTAGATACGCAGTATTTT,CASSQTVDTQYF